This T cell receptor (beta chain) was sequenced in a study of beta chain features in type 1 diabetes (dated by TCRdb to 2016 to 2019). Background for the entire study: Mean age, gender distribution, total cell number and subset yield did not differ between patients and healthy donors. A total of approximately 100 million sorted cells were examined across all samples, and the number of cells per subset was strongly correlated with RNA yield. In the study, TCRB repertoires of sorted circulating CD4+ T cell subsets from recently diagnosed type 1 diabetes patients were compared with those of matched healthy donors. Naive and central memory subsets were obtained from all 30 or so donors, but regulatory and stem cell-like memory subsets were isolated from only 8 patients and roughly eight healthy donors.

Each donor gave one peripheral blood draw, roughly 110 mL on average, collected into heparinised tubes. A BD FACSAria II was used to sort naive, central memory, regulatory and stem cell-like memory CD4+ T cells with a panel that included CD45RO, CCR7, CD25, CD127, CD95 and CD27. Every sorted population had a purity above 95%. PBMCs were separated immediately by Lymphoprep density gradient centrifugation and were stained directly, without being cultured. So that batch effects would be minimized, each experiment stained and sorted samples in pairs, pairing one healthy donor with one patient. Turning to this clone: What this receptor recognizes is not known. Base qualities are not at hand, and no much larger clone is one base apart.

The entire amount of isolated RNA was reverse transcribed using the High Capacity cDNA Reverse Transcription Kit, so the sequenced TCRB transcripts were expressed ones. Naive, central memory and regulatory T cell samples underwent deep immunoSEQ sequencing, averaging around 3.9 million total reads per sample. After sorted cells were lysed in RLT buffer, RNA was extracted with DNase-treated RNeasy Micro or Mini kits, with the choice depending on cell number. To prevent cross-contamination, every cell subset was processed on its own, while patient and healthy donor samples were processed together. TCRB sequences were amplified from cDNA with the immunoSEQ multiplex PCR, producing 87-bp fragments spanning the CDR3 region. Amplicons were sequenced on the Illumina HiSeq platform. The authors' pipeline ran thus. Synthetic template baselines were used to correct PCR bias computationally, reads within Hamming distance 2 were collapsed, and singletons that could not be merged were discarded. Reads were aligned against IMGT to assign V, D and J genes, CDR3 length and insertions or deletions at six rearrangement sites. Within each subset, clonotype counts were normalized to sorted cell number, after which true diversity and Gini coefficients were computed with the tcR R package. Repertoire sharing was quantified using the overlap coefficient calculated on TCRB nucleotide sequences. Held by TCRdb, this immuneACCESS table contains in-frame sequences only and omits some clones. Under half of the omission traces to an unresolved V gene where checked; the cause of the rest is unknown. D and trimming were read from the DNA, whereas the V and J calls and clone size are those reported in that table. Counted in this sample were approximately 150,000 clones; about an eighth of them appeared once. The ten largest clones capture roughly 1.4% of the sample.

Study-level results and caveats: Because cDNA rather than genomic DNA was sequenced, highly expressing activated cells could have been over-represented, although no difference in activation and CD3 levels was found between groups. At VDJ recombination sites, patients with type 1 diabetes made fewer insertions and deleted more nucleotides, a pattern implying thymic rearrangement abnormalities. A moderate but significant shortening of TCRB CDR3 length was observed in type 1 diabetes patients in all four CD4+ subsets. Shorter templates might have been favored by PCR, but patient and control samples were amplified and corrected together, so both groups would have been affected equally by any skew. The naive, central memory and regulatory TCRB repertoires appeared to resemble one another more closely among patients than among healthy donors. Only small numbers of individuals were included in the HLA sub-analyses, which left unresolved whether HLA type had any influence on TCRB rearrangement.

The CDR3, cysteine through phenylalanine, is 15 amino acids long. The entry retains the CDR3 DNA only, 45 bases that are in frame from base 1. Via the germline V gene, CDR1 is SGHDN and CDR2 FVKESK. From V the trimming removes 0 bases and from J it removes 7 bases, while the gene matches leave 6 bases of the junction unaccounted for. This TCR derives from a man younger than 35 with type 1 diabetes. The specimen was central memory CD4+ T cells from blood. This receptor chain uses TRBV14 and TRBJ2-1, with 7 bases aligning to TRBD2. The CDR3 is CASSQDTGRMNEQFF. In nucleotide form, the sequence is TGTGCCAGCAGCCAAGACACCGGGAGGATGAATGAGCAGTTCTTC.